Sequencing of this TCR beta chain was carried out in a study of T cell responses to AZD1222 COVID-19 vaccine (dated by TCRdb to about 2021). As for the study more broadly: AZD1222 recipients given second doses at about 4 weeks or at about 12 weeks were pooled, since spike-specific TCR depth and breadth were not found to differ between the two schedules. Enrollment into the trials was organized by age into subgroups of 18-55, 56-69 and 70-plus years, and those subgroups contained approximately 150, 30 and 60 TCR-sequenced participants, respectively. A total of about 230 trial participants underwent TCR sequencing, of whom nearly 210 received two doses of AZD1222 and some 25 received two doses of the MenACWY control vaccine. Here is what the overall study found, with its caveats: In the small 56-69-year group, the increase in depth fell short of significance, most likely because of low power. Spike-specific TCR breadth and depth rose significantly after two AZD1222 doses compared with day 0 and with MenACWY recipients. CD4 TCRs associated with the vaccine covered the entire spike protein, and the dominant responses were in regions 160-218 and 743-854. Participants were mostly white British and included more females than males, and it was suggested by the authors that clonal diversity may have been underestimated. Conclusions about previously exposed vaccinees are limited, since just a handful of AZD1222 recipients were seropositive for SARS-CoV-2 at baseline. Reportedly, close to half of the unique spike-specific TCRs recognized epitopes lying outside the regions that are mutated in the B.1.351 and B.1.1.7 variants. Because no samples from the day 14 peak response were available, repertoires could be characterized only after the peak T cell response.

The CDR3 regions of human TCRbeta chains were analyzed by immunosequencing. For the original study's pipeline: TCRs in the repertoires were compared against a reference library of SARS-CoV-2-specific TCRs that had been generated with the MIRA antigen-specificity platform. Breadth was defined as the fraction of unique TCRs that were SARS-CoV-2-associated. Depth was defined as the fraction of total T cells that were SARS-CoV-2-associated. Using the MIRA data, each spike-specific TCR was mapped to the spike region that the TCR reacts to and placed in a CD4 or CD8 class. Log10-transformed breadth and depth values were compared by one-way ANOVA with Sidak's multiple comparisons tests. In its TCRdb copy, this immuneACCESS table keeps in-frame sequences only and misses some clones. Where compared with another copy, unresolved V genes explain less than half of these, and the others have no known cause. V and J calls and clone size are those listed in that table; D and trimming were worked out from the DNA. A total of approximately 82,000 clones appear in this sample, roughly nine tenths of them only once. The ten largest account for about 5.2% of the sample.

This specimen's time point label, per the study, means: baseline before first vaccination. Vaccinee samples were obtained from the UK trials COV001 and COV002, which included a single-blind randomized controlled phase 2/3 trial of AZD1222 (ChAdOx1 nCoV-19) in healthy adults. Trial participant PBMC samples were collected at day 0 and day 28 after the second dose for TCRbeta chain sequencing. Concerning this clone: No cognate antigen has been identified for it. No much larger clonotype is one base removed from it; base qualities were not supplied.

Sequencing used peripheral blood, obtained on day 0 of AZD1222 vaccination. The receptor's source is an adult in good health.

The base sequence is TGTGCCAGTAGCCCCTTTAAGGGTGAAGCTTTCTTT. The translation is CASSPFKGEAFF. The sequence joins TRBV19 to TRBJ1-1, with the D gene call left open. Looking up the germline V gene (reference sequence) yields CDR1 LNHDA and CDR2 SQIVND. The CDR3 starts with the cysteine, ends with the phenylalanine, and has 12 residues. Just CDR3 DNA is preserved here, 36 bases in frame from base 1. V was cut back by 6 bases and J by 7 bases, leaving a gap of 12 bases between them.